This TCR beta chain was identified in a study of beta chain features in type 1 diabetes. Findings of the study overall: In the patient group, naive, central memory and Treg TCRB repertoires seemed more alike than in the healthy donor group. In cDNA sequencing, cells with high TCR expression could be over-represented. VDJ junctions from type 1 diabetes patients carried fewer insertions and larger deletions.

A word on this clone: The antigen is not known. Other DNA sequences of this sample code for an identical CDR3.

Germline V gene lookup returns CDR1 SEHNR and CDR2 FQNEAQ (reference sequence). V trimming: 3 bases; J trimming: 4 bases; junction bases outside the gene matches: 0. CDR3 size: 13 residues. Expressed TCRB transcripts were sequenced because the entire RNA isolate underwent reverse transcription. There were about 3.6 million reads on average in the naive, central memory and regulatory T cell samples. TCRdb keeps only in-frame clones here, not all; method: immunoSEQ multiplex PCR. Among about half a million clones listed, 30% were seen once. The chain uses TRBV7-9 and TRBJ2-1, with 7 bases that match TRBD1. Sequenced input: naive CD4+ T cells from blood. This receptor was taken from a man aged 18 to 30 in good health. CDR3 region: CASSLGQYNEQFF. CDR3 nucleotide sequence: TGTGCCAGCAGCTTGGGACAGTACAATGAGCAGTTCTTC.